This T cell receptor beta chain comes out of a study of somatic mutations in cytotoxic T cells in rheumatoid arthritis. Turning to the study itself: There were some V beta antibody-stained T-cell populations flow-sorted at nearly 100% purity, and these included V beta1+ cells sequenced for TCRB.

Purity of the CD4+ and CD8+ cells, isolated by positive magnetic bead selection, was checked by flow cytometry. Between the trimmed V and J ends, which lost 5 bases and 0 bases, there was a span of 10 bases. The germline CDR1 and CDR2 sequences are SEHNR and FQNEAQ (reference sequence). This CDR3 comprises 14 residues. This clone was seen a few times. No antigen is known for it. Data came from immunoSEQ multiplex PCR; TCRdb stores just in-frame clones and leaves some out. Seen here are roughly 20,000 clones, 65% to 75% observed once, and the top ten hold over 4%. Points from the study as a whole: Rheumatoid arthritis patients and age-matched healthy controls showed no significant difference in CD8+ T-cell clonality. Statistical analysis of the slight TRBV07 underrepresentation in rheumatoid arthritis patients did not adjust for multiple comparisons.

The V call is TRBV7-9, the J call TRBJ1-1, with D possibly being TRBD1 (5 bases). The sample was CD8+ T cells sorted from blood. The receptor's source is a man between 60 and 75 years old in good health. CDR3 bases: TGTGCCAGCAGCCAGACAGCCTTGAACACTGAAGCTTTCTTT. Protein sequence: CASSQTALNTEAFF. Based on the CDR3 plus reference TRBV7-9 and TRBJ1-1, the full variable domain is DTGVSQNPRHKITKRGQNVTFRCDPISEHNRLYWYRQTLGQGPEFLTYFQNEAQLEKSRLLSDRFSAERPKGSFSTLEIQRTEQGDSAMYLCASSQTALNTEAFFGQGTRLTVV.